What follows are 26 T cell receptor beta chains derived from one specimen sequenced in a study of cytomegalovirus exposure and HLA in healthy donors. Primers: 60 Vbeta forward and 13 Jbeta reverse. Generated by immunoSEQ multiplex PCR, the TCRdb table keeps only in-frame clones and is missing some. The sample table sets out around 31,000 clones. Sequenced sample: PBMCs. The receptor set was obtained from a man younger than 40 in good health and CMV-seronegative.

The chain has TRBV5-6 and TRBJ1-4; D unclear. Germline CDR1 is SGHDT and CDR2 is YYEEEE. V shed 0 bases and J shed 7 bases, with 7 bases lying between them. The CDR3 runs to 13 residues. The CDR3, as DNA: TGTGCCAGCAGCTTGGGGGCGGGTGAAAAACTGTTTTTT. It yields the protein CASSLGAGEKLFF.

The CDR3: CSALVSEQFF. CDR3 coding DNA: TGCAGCGCGCTAGTCAGTGAGCAGTTCTTC. The V gene is TRBV29-1, the J gene TRBJ2-1, with no clear D. The CDR3 contains 10 residues. Trimming took off 7 bases at V and 9 bases at J, with 10 bases between the two ends. Germline CDR1 is SQVTM and CDR2 is ANQGSEA.

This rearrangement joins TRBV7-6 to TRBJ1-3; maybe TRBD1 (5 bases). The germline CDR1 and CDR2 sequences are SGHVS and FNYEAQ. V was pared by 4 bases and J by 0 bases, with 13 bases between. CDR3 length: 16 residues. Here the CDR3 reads CASSSRQPLSGNTIYF. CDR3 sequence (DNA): TGTGCCAGCAGCTCTCGACAGCCTCTCTCTGGAAACACCATATATTTT.

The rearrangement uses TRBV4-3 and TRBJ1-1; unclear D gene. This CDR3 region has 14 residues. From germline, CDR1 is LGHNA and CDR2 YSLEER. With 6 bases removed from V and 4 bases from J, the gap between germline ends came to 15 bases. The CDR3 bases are TGCGCCAGCAGTCTAGCCACTGCGAGCACTGAAGCTTTCTTT. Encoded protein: CASSLATASTEAFF.

Here the CDR3 reads CASSFLGSSSGNTIYF. CDR3 sequence (DNA): TGTGCCAGCAGTTTCCTAGGTTCCAGCTCTGGAAACACCATATATTTT. The chain is built from TRBV28 and TRBJ1-3; D ambiguous. The V gene lost 3 bases and the J gene lost 0 bases, with 12 bases spanning the gap. The CDR3 totals 16 residues. Germline V CDR1 and CDR2: MDHEN, SYDVKM.

The CDR3: CASSLAEAGVGNEQFF. The CDR3 coding sequence is TGCGCCAGCAGCTTGGCCGAGGCGGGAGTGGGTAATGAGCAGTTCTTC. The chain combines TRBV5-1 with TRBJ2-1; 7 nucleotides align to TRBD2. The ends lost 0 bases at V and 7 bases at J; junction bases unmatched: 10. The V gene's germline CDR1 is SGHRS and CDR2 YFSETQ. CDR3 size: 16 residues.

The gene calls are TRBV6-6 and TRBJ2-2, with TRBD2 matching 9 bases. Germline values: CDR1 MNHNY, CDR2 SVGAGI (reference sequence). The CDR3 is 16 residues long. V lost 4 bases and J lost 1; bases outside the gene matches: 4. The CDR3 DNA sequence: TGTGCCAGCAGTTCAGAGACTAGCGGGAACACCGGGGAGCTGTTTTTT. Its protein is CASSSETSGNTGELFF.

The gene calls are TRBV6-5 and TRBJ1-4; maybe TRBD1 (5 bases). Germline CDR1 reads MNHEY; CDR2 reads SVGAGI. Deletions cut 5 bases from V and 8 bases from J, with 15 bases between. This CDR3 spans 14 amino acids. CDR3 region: CASSAGQLVEKLFF. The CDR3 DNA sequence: TGTGCCAGCAGTGCAGGGCAATTAGTCGAAAAACTGTTTTTT.

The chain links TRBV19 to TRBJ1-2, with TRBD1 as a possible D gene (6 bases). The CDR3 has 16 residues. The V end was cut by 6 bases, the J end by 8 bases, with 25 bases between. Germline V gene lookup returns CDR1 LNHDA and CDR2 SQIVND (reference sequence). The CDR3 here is CASRGARTEEAWGYTF. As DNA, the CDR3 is TGTGCCAGTAGGGGGGCAAGGACAGAGGAGGCTTGGGGCTACACCTTC.

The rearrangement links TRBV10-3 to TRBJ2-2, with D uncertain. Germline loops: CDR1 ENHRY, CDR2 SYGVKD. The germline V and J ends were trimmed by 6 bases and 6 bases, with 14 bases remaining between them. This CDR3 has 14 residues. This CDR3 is CAIRWADGSGELFF. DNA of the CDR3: TGTGCCATCAGGTGGGCCGATGGTTCCGGGGAGCTGTTTTTT.

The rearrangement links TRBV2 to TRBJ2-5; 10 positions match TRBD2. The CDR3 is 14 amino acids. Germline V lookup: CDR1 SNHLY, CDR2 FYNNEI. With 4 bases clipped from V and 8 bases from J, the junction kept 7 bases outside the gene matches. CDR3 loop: CASSASGSLGTQYF. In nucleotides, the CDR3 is TGTGCCAGCAGTGCTAGCGGGAGCCTTGGTACCCAGTACTTC. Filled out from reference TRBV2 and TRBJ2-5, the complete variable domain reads EPEVTQTPSHQVTQMGQEVILRCVPISNHLYFYWYRQILGQKVEFLVSFYNNEISEKSEIFDDQFSVERPDGSNFTLKIRSTKLEDSAMYFCASSASGSLGTQYFGPGTRLLVL.

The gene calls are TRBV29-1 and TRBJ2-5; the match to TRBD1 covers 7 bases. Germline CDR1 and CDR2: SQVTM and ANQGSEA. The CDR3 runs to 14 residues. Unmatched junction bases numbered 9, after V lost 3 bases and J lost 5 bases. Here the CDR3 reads CSVEKGATGETQYF. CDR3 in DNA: TGCAGCGTTGAGAAGGGGGCAACTGGGGAGACCCAGTACTTC.

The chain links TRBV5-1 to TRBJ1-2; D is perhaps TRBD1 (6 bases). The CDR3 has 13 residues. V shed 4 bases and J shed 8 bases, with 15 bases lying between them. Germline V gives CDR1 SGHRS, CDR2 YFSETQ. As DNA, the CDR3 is TGCGCCAGCAGCCCCATTTTTGGGGGCGGCTACACCTTC. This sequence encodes CASSPIFGGGYTF. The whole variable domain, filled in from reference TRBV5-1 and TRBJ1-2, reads KAGVTQTPRYLIKTRGQQVTLSCSPISGHRSVSWYQQTPGQGLQFLFEYFSETQRNKGNFPGRFSGRQFSNSRSEMNVSTLELGDSALYLCASSPIFGGGYTFGSGTRLTVV.

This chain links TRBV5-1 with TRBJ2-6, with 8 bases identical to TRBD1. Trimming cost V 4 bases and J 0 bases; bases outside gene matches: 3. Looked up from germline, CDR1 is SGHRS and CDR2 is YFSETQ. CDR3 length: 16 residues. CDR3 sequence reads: CASSPGGSSGANVLTF. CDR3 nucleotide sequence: TGCGCCAGCAGCCCAGGGGGCTCCTCTGGGGCCAACGTCCTGACTTTC.

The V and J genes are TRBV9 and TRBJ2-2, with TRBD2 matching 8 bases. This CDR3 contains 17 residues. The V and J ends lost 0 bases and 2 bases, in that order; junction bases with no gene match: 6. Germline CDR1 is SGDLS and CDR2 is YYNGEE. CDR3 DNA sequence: TGTGCCAGCAGCGTAGGAAGCGGGGGACCTAACACCGGGGAGCTGTTTTTT. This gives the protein CASSVGSGGPNTGELFF.

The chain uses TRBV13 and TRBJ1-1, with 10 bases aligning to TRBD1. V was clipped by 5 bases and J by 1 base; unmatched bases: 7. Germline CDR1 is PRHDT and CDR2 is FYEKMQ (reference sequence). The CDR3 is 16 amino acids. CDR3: CASSPGTGVANTEAFF. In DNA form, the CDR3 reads TGTGCCAGCAGCCCCGGGACAGGGGTTGCGAACACTGAAGCTTTCTTT.

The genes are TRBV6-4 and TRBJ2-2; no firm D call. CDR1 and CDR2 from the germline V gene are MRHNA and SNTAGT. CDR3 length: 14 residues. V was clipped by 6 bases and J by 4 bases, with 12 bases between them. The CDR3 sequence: CASSRLLGTGELFF. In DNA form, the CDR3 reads TGTGCCAGCAGCCGACTCCTCGGCACCGGGGAGCTGTTTTTT.

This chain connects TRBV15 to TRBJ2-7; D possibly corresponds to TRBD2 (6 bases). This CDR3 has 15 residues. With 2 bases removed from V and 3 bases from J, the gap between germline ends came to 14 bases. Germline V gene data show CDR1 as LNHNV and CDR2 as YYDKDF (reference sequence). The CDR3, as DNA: TGTGCCACCAGCAGATCCTGGGACTCTGTCTACGAGCAGTACTTC. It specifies CATSRSWDSVYEQYF.

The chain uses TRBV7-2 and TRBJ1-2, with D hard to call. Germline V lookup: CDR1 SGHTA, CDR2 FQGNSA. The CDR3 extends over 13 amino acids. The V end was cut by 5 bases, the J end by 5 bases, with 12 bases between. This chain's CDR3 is CASSRDRQYGYTF. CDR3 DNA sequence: TGTGCCAGCAGCCGTGATAGACAATATGGCTACACCTTC.

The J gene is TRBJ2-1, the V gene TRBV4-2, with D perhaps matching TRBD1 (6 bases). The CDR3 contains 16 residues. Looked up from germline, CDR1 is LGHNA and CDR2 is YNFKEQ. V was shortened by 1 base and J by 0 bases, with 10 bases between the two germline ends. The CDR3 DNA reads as TGTGCCAGCAGCCAAGTCAGGGGAGCCTCCTACAATGAGCAGTTCTTC. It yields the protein CASSQVRGASYNEQFF.

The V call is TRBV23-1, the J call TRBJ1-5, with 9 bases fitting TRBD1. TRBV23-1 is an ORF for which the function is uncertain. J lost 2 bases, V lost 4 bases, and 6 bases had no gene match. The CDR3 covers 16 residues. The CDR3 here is CASSRRDRDRNQPQHF. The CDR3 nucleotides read TGCGCCAGCAGTCGACGGGACAGGGATCGCAATCAGCCCCAGCATTTT.

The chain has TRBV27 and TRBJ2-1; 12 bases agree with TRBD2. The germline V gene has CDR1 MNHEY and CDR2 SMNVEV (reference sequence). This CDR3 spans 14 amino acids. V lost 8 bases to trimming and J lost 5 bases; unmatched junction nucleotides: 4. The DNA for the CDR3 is TGTGCCAGCTCTAGCGGGAGGGCCAACAATGAGCAGTTCTTC. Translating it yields CASSSGRANNEQFF.

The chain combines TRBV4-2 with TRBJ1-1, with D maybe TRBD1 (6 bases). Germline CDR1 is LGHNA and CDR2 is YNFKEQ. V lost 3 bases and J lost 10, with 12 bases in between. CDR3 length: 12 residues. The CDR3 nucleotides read TGTGCCAGCAGCCATTCAGGGGAGAGAGCTTTCTTT. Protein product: CASSHSGERAFF.

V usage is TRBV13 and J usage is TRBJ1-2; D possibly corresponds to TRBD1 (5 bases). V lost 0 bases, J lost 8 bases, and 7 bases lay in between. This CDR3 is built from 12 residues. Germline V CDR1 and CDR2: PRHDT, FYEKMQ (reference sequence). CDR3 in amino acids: CASSLGYRGYTF. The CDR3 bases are TGTGCCAGCAGCTTAGGCTACAGGGGCTACACCTTC.

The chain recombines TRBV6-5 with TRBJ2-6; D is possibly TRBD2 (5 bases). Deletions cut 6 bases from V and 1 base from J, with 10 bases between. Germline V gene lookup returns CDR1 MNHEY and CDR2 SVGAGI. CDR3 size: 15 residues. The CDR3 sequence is CASRQTSSGANVLTF. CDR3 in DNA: TGTGCCAGCAGACAAACTAGTTCTGGGGCCAACGTCCTGACTTTC.

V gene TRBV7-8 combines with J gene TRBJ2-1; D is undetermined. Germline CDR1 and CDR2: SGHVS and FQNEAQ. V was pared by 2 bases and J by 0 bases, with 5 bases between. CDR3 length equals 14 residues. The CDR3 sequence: CASSLLSSYNEQFF. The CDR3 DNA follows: TGTGCCAGCAGCTTATTGAGCTCCTACAATGAGCAGTTCTTC.